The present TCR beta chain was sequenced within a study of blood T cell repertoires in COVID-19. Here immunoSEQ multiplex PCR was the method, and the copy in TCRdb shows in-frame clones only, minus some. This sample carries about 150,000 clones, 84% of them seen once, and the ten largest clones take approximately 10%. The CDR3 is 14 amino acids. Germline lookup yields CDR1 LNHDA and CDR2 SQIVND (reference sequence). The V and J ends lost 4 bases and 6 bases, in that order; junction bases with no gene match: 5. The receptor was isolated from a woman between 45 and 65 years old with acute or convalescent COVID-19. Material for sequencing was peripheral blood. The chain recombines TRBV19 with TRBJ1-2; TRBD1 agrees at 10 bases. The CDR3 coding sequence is TGTGCCAGTAGTAGAAGGACAGGGGGACATGGCTACACCTTC. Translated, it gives CASSRRTGGHGYTF.